This TCR beta chain derives from a study of glioma-infiltrating T cells. Concerning this clonotype itself: Antigen: not known.

Using RNA template, CDR3s of TCR alpha and beta were amplified with iRepertoire arm-PCR. Tissue mRNA or PBMC total RNA, about 90-400 ng, went into one-step reverse transcription and amplification. TCRdb re-derived calls from the multiplex PCR reads in MiXCR, one entry per CDR3 protein. The table includes roughly 120,000 distinct CDR3 sequences, less than 30% detected once. Broader study findings: Only very few CDR3 sequences appeared in both tissue and blood.

The CDR3 has 14 residues. Per germline, CDR1 LNHNV and CDR2 YYDKDF (reference sequence). V lost 6 bases to trimming and J lost 7 bases, with 19 bases between them. Sequenced material: glioma tissue, nonneoplastic brain tissue, or PBMCs (not recorded which). This sequence was found in a human donor with low-grade glioma or glioblastoma, undergoing nonglioma brain surgery, or in good health (not recorded which). The chain recombines TRBV15 with TRBJ2-7; a weak D match, TRBD2 (6 bases). CDR3 amino acids: CATRDRGNSREQYF. The CDR3 DNA follows: TGTGCCACCAGAGATCGGGGGAACAGTCGAGAGCAGTACTTC.